The 19 T cell receptor beta chains reported below all come from one sample, sequenced in a study of control samples from healthy donors and cancer patients. The table came from immunoSEQ multiplex PCR; TCRdb's copy has only in-frame clones and leaves some out. The repertoire has 110,000 to 150,000 clones, approximately 86% of them found once; the top ten carry 8% to 9.5%. Material for sequencing was blood. The origin of the receptors is a woman aged 30 to 39 in good health.

This clone came up a few times. The V gene is TRBV19, the J gene TRBJ1-5, with D unresolved. The CDR3 has 12 residues. Germline CDR1 LNHDA, CDR2 SQIVND (reference sequence). The V and J ends lost 5 bases and 9 bases respectively, with 11 bases between them. The CDR3 loop is CASSPSSGPQHF. The CDR3 bases are TGTGCCAGTAGTCCGTCAAGCGGGCCCCAGCATTTT. Using reference TRBV19 and TRBJ1-5 for the parts outside the CDR3, the full variable domain is DGGITQSPKYLFRKEGQNVTLSCEQNLNHDAMYWYRQDPGQGLRLIYYSQIVNDFQKGDIAEGYSVSREKKESFPLTVTSAQKNPTAFYLCASSPSSGPQHFGDGTRLSIL.

The chain combines TRBV2 with TRBJ1-2; 8 bases line up with TRBD1. The V gene's germline CDR1 is SNHLY and CDR2 FYNNEI. This CDR3 is 14 amino acids long. J lost 8 bases, V lost 2 bases, and 7 bases had no gene match. CDR3 loop: CASSEMGRGRGYTF. The CDR3 DNA follows: TGTGCCAGCAGTGAAATGGGCAGGGGGCGAGGCTACACCTTC.

V is TRBV5-6 and J is TRBJ1-4; D is unclear. The germline gives CDR1 SGHDT, CDR2 YYEEEE. The CDR3 consists of 17 residues. With 1 base removed from V and 3 bases from J, the gap between germline ends came to 16 bases. The CDR3 here is CASSLFSIAAANEKLFF. The CDR3 DNA reads as TGTGCCAGCAGCTTGTTCTCTATCGCAGCTGCTAATGAAAAACTGTTTTTT. The variable domain in full, completed from reference TRBV5-6 and TRBJ1-4, reads DAGVTQSPTHLIKTRGQQVTLRCSPKSGHDTVSWYQQALGQGPQFIFQYYEEEERQRGNFPDRFSGHQFPNYSSELNVNALLLGDSALYLCASSLFSIAAANEKLFFGSGTQLSVL.

The V gene is TRBV5-4, the J gene TRBJ2-7, with D perhaps given as TRBD1 or TRBD2 (5 bases each). The CDR3 runs 14 residues. The germline V gene encodes CDR1 SGHNT and CDR2 YYREEE (reference sequence). The germline V and J ends were trimmed by 4 bases and 2 bases, with 13 bases remaining between them. The CDR3 DNA reads TGTGCCAGCAGCCCCAGGGACGACACCTACGAGCAGTACTTC. This sequence encodes CASSPRDDTYEQYF.

The chain carries TRBV9 and TRBJ1-2; the D is unclear. V was pared by 4 bases and J by 8 bases, with 12 bases between. The CDR3 spans 12 residues. Germline loops: CDR1 SGDLS, CDR2 YYNGEE. The CDR3 region has the DNA TGTGCCAGCAGCACACTAAGACAAGGCTACACCTTC. This translates into CASSTLRQGYTF.

V usage is TRBV6-2 or TRBV6-3 and J usage is TRBJ2-1, with D unresolved. Trimming took off 6 bases at V and 15 bases at J, with 18 bases between the two ends. This CDR3 has 12 amino acids. The germline CDR1 and CDR2 sequences are MNHEY and SVGEGT. CDR3: CASSPAPSNPFF. CDR3 DNA: TGTGCCAGCAGCCCCGCCCCCAGCAATCCGTTCTTC.

This chain joins TRBV7-9 and TRBJ1-1, with D unclear. CDR1 and CDR2 from the germline V gene are SEHNR and FQNEAQ (reference sequence). The CDR3 totals 13 residues. V shed 4 bases and J shed 0 bases, with 6 bases lying between them. For the CDR3, the DNA is TGTGCCAGCAGCTATGGGCTGAACACTGAAGCTTTCTTT. Its translation is CASSYGLNTEAFF. Full variable domain (missing parts from reference TRBV7-9 and TRBJ1-1): DTGVSQNPRHKITKRGQNVTFRCDPISEHNRLYWYRQTLGQGPEFLTYFQNEAQLEKSRLLSDRFSAERPKGSFSTLEIQRTEQGDSAMYLCASSYGLNTEAFFGQGTRLTVV.

The chain is built from TRBV18 and TRBJ1-1; 8 bases line up with TRBD1. The junction had 8 bases not matched to a gene; V was cut back by 3 bases and J by 2 bases. The germline CDR1 and CDR2 sequences are KGHSH and LQKENI. The CDR3 has 16 residues. CDR3 coding DNA: TGTGCCAGCTCACCCAAAATGGACAGGGACAACACTGAAGCTTTCTTT. Translated, it gives CASSPKMDRDNTEAFF.

CDR3 sequence: CASSGDRGTGEQYF. CDR3 bases: TGTGCCAGCAGTGGGGACAGGGGGACGGGCGAGCAGTACTTC. The chain joins TRBV25-1 to TRBJ2-7; 11 bases are a match to TRBD1. The CDR3 extends over 14 amino acids. V lost 4 bases to trimming and J lost 6 bases; unmatched junction nucleotides: 5. CDR1 and CDR2 from the germline V gene are MGHDK and SYGVNS.

The chain joins TRBV10-1 to TRBJ1-3; no firm D call. V lost 6 bases and J 0 bases, leaving 6 bases between the germline ends. The CDR3 is 13 amino acids. Germline CDR1 and CDR2: WNHNN and SYGVQD (reference sequence). As DNA, the CDR3 is TGCGCCAGCAGGGGCAGCTCTGGAAACACCATATATTTT. As protein: CASRGSSGNTIYF.

This chain connects TRBV2 to TRBJ1-3; D remains ambiguous. This CDR3 has 13 amino acids. V was cut by 3 bases and J by 2 bases, with 5 bases left in between. Germline V CDR1 and CDR2: SNHLY, FYNNEI. The CDR3 region has the DNA TGTGCCAGCAGTGAGGGGACTGGAAACACCATATATTTT. Translating it yields CASSEGTGNTIYF. Full variable domain (remainder filled in from reference TRBV2 and TRBJ1-3): EPEVTQTPSHQVTQMGQEVILRCVPISNHLYFYWYRQILGQKVEFLVSFYNNEISEKSEIFDDQFSVERPDGSNFTLKIRSTKLEDSAMYFCASSEGTGNTIYFGEGSWLTVV.

The chain has TRBV10-2 and TRBJ1-1; TRBD1 aligns across 8 bases. CDR3 length equals 14 residues. Germline V lookup: CDR1 WSHSY, CDR2 SAAADI. The V and J ends lost 6 bases and 3 bases, in that order; junction bases with no gene match: 6. The CDR3 sequence is CASRGQGWDTEAFF. CDR3 DNA: TGCGCCAGCAGAGGACAGGGTTGGGACACTGAAGCTTTCTTT.

This clone was counted only a few times. The chain carries TRBV13 and TRBJ2-2; D may be TRBD1 or TRBD2 (5 bases each). Germline loops: CDR1 PRHDT, CDR2 FYEKMQ (reference sequence). V lost 2 bases and J lost 6, with 7 bases in between. This CDR3 is built from 13 residues. The DNA for the CDR3 is TGTGCCAGCAGCTTAAGGGACCCCGGGGAGCTGTTTTTT. Translating gives CASSLRDPGELFF. The whole variable domain, remainder taken from reference TRBV13 and TRBJ2-2, is AAGVIQSPRHLIKEKRETATLKCYPIPRHDTVYWYQQGPGQDPQFLISFYEKMQSDKGSIPDRFSAQQFSDYHSELNMSSLELGDSALYFCASSLRDPGELFFGEGSRLTVL.

This sequence joins TRBV4-1 and TRBJ1-1; no definite D call. The CDR3 runs 14 residues. CDR1 and CDR2 (germline): MGHRA, YSYEKL. Trimming removed 0 bases from V and 1 base from J, with 6 bases in between. CDR3 in DNA: TGCGCCAGCAGCCAAGAACACGCGAACACTGAAGCTTTCTTT. Translation gives CASSQEHANTEAFF.

This clone showed up just once. The chain links TRBV10-3 to TRBJ1-1, with 8 bases identical to TRBD1. The germline V gene has CDR1 ENHRY and CDR2 SYGVKD. The CDR3 length is 14 residues. The V and J ends lost 0 bases and 8 bases, in that order; junction bases with no gene match: 5. CDR3 sequence reads: CAISESTRQGEAFF. For the CDR3, the DNA is TGTGCCATCAGTGAGTCGACTAGACAGGGGGAAGCTTTCTTT.

The chain employs TRBV15 and TRBJ1-1, with D hard to call. This CDR3 contains 14 residues. Trimming left V 0 bases short and J 1 base short, with 6 bases between. Germline loops: CDR1 LNHNV, CDR2 YYDKDF (reference sequence). The CDR3 DNA is TGTGCCACCAGCAGAGATGACGGGAACACTGAAGCTTTCTTT. Encoded protein: CATSRDDGNTEAFF. The whole variable domain, filled in from reference TRBV15 and TRBJ1-1, reads DAMVIQNPRYQVTQFGKPVTLSCSQTLNHNVMYWYQQKSSQAPKLLFHYYDKDFNNEADTPDNFQSRRPNTSFCFLDIRSPGLGDTAMYLCATSRDDGNTEAFFGQGTRLTVV.

The chain recombines TRBV7-8 with TRBJ2-3; 8 bases fit TRBD2. After removal of 5 bases from V and 4 bases from J, the junction contained 11 bases not matched to a gene. This CDR3 spans 16 amino acids. CDR1 and CDR2 (germline): SGHVS, FQNEAQ. In DNA form, the CDR3 reads TGTGCCAGCAGCCCAGGGAGCGGGAGTCCCCCAGATACGCAGTATTTT. This codes for CASSPGSGSPPDTQYF.

V is TRBV15 and J is TRBJ1-1; D ambiguous. Germline CDR1 LNHNV, CDR2 YYDKDF (reference sequence). The CDR3 is made up of 14 amino acids. The germline V and J ends were trimmed by 0 bases and 3 bases, with 8 bases remaining between them. DNA of the CDR3: TGTGCCACCAGCAGAGATCTGAGGGACACTGAAGCTTTCTTT. As protein: CATSRDLRDTEAFF.

The chain uses TRBV30 and TRBJ1-2, with D maybe TRBD1 (6 bases). Between the trimmed V and J ends, which lost 2 bases and 5 bases, there was a span of 15 bases. The germline V gene has CDR1 GTSNPN and CDR2 SVGIG (reference sequence). The CDR3 runs 14 residues. CDR3 coding DNA: TGTGCCTGGAGTAAACCCGGGACAACTTATGGCTACACCTTC. Its protein is CAWSKPGTTYGYTF.